The next 29 T cell receptor beta chains were all read from a single sample in a study of blood T cell repertoires in COVID-19. Assay: immunoSEQ multiplex PCR; the TCRdb copy retains only in-frame clones and omits some. The sample records 150,000 or so clones, around four fifths being singletons. Specimen: peripheral blood. These receptors originate from a woman in her thirties or forties with active or convalescent COVID-19.

The chain is built from TRBV18 and TRBJ1-5; 9 nucleotides agree with TRBD1. The germline gives CDR1 KGHSH, CDR2 LQKENI. Trimming at V came to 3 bases and at J to 9 bases, leaving 6 bases not matched to a gene. The CDR3 length is 14 residues. The CDR3 spells CASSPRQGEAPQHF. The DNA of the CDR3 is TGTGCCAGCTCACCGAGACAGGGGGAAGCGCCCCAGCATTTT.

This clone was detected only once. The J gene is TRBJ2-3, the V gene TRBV5-4, with D possibly being TRBD2 (6 bases). Deletions cut 6 bases from V and 0 bases from J, with 17 bases between. The CDR3 sequence is 16 residues long. Germline CDR1 SGHNT, CDR2 YYREEE (reference sequence). The CDR3 spells CASKFADRGSTDTQYF. Here the CDR3 DNA reads TGTGCCAGCAAATTCGCCGACCGGGGGAGCACAGATACGCAGTATTTT.

This chain connects TRBV28 to TRBJ2-2; D remains ambiguous. In germline, CDR1 is MDHEN, CDR2 SYDVKM. With 6 bases removed from V and 0 bases from J, the gap between germline ends came to 17 bases. The CDR3 extends over 17 amino acids. CDR3 sequence reads: CASSPPSMFANTGELFF. CDR3 nucleotide sequence: TGTGCCAGCAGCCCCCCAAGCATGTTCGCGAACACCGGGGAGCTGTTTTTT.

The chain combines TRBV19 with TRBJ1-2, with 10 bases that match TRBD1. The germline V gene has CDR1 LNHDA and CDR2 SQIVND (reference sequence). Trimming cost V 6 bases and J 10 bases; bases outside gene matches: 2. The CDR3 loop spans 11 amino acids. The CDR3: CASRDRGDYTF. CDR3 nucleotide sequence: TGTGCCAGTAGGGACAGGGGGGACTACACCTTC. Variable domain in full (rest from reference TRBV19 and TRBJ1-2): DGGITQSPKYLFRKEGQNVTLSCEQNLNHDAMYWYRQDPGQGLRLIYYSQIVNDFQKGDIAEGYSVSREKKESFPLTVTSAQKNPTAFYLCASRDRGDYTFGSGTRLTVV.

The rearrangement links TRBV19 to TRBJ1-4; a possible D gene is TRBD1 (6 bases). This CDR3 comprises 17 residues. The germline V and J ends were trimmed by 3 bases and 6 bases, with 20 bases remaining between them. CDR1 and CDR2 (germline): LNHDA, SQIVND (reference sequence). The DNA of the CDR3 is TGTGCCAGTAGTATGCGGGGGCATGGGGATATTTATGAAAAACTGTTTTTT. It specifies CASSMRGHGDIYEKLFF.

The chain has TRBV24-1 and TRBJ2-2, with D unresolved. Per the germline V gene, CDR1 is KGHDR and CDR2 is SFDVKD. V was shortened by 3 bases and J by 3 bases, with 4 bases between the two germline ends. This CDR3 region has 13 residues. The DNA for the CDR3 is TGTGCCACCAGTGATGACTACACCGGGGAGCTGTTTTTT. It yields the protein CATSDDYTGELFF.

The chain links TRBV29-1 to TRBJ2-3; the D is unclear. CDR3 length: 14 residues. Trimming shortened V by 4 bases and J by 2 bases, and 13 bases separated the two germline ends. Germline values: CDR1 SQVTM, CDR2 ANQGSEA. The CDR3 is CSVGANVVTDTQYF. The CDR3 DNA is TGCAGCGTTGGGGCAAATGTAGTCACAGATACGCAGTATTTT.

V and J are TRBV9 and TRBJ1-3; tentative D call: TRBD1 (5 bases). The V end lost 4 bases, the J end lost 7 bases, and 18 bases lay between the germline ends. The CDR3 is 15 amino acids. Germline assignment: CDR1 SGDLS and CDR2 YYNGEE. The CDR3 here is CASSPSAGVANTIYF. As DNA, the CDR3 is TGTGCCAGCAGCCCGTCTGCGGGGGTGGCCAACACCATATATTTT.

The V and J genes are TRBV6-5 and TRBJ1-2; no clear D. The V gene lost 6 bases and the J gene lost 10 bases, with 12 bases spanning the gap. CDR1 and CDR2 from the germline V gene are MNHEY and SVGAGI. CDR3 size: 11 residues. CDR3 sequence (DNA): TGTGCCAGCAGCCACGGGAGCCTCTACACCTTC. Its translation: CASSHGSLYTF.

Remarks on this clone: Germline and junction disagree at one end, which may indicate a read error. The genes are TRBV11-2 and TRBJ1-2, with a possible D match to TRBD1 (5 bases). Germline values: CDR1 SGHAT, CDR2 FQNNGV. This CDR3 contains 16 residues. DNA for the CDR3: TGTGCCAGCAGCCCCATAGGGACTTTAGCTAACTATGACTACACCTTC. It is translated as CASSPIGTLANYDYTF.

The chain employs TRBV5-4 and TRBJ2-2, with a weak D call TRBD2 (6 bases). Germline V gene data show CDR1 as SGHNT and CDR2 as YYREEE (reference sequence). CDR3 size: 16 residues. Trimming cost V 0 bases and J 7 bases, with 16 bases left between them. CDR3 sequence reads: CASSLGSGRGGGELFF. CDR3 sequence (DNA): TGTGCCAGCAGCTTGGGTAGCGGCCGTGGGGGCGGGGAGCTGTTTTTT.

This clone is medium-sized. The chain recombines TRBV7-9 with TRBJ2-7; 8 bases are a match to TRBD1. This CDR3 spans 16 amino acids. V trimming: 5 bases; J trimming: 0 bases; junction bases outside the gene matches: 9. In germline, CDR1 is SEHNR, CDR2 FQNEAQ (reference sequence). The CDR3 nucleotides read TGTGCCAGCAGCCCACCGGGACAGGAGACCTCCTACGAGCAGTACTTC. Translation: CASSPPGQETSYEQYF.

CDR3 amino acids: CASRPDRYGGYTF. Here the CDR3 DNA reads TGTGCCAGCAGACCAGACAGGTACGGCGGCTACACCTTC. This chain uses TRBV6-6 with TRBJ1-2; D may be TRBD1 (6 bases). V dropped 6 bases and J dropped 8 bases, with 16 bases sitting between them. The germline V gene has CDR1 MNHNY and CDR2 SVGAGI (reference sequence). CDR3 length: 13 amino acids.

This clone showed up just a few times. V and J are TRBV19 and TRBJ1-3; possibly TRBD1 for D (6 bases). This CDR3 comprises 17 residues. V was trimmed by 5 bases and J by 2 bases, leaving 19 bases between them. Germline CDR1 is LNHDA and CDR2 is SQIVND (reference sequence). The DNA for the CDR3 is TGTGCCAGTAGTGCATTAAACAGGGAACGTGCTGGAAACACCATATATTTT. Its translation: CASSALNRERAGNTIYF.

The rearrangement joins TRBV4-3 to TRBJ1-4, with a possible D match to TRBD1 (5 bases). Trimming took off 4 bases at V and 0 bases at J, with 15 bases between the two ends. CDR3 size: 17 residues. Per germline, CDR1 LGHNA and CDR2 YSLEER. The CDR3 region is CASSRLTGVPTNEKLFF. The CDR3 bases are TGCGCCAGCAGCCGGTTGACGGGGGTCCCAACTAATGAAAAACTGTTTTTT.

The chain joins TRBV19 to TRBJ2-3, with 7 nucleotides matching TRBD1. The CDR3 loop spans 15 amino acids. Germline V gene lookup returns CDR1 LNHDA and CDR2 SQIVND (reference sequence). The junction had 8 bases not matched to a gene; V was cut back by 6 bases and J by 2 bases. CDR3 in amino acids: CASSRTGVFTDTQYF. In DNA form, the CDR3 reads TGTGCCAGTAGCCGGACAGGAGTCTTCACAGATACGCAGTATTTT.

The V gene is TRBV29-1, the J gene TRBJ2-7; D is unclear. CDR1 and CDR2 from the germline V gene are SQVTM and ANQGSEA. The CDR3 extends over 12 amino acids. Trimming took off 0 bases at V and 4 bases at J, with 7 bases between the two ends. CDR3: CSVEDPLYEQYF. The CDR3 DNA is TGCAGCGTTGAAGACCCCTTATACGAGCAGTACTTC.

The gene calls are TRBV19 and TRBJ2-7, with D maybe TRBD1 (5 bases). The V end lost 10 bases, the J end lost 7 bases, and 20 bases lay between the germline ends. Germline loops: CDR1 LNHDA, CDR2 SQIVND (reference sequence). The CDR3 is 13 amino acids. The CDR3 protein is CATSQQGLREQYF. CDR3 coding DNA: TGTGCCACGAGTCAGCAGGGTTTGAGGGAGCAGTACTTC.

The rearrangement uses TRBV1 and TRBJ2-7; the D call TRBD2 from the table was never checked on the DNA. TRBV1 is tagged as a pseudogene. CDR3 length: 15 residues. Here the CDR3 DNA reads TGCACCAGCACCATGAAAGGGCGGACTGTTTACGAGCAGTACTTC. Translation: CTSTMKGRTVYEQYF.

CDR3 sequence (DNA): TGTGCCAGCAGCCAAGGGTTGAGGAACACTGAAGCTTTCTTT. It yields the protein CASSQGLRNTEAFF. The chain links TRBV3-1 (or the pseudogene TRBV3-2) to TRBJ1-1; D not certain. Trimming took off 1 base at V and 1 base at J, with 7 bases between the two ends. Germline values: CDR1 LGHDT, CDR2 YNNKEL (reference sequence). The CDR3 runs 14 residues.

The V call is TRBV28, the J call TRBJ2-1, with D uncertain. The CDR3 has 13 amino acids. V lost 2 bases, J lost 5 bases, and 7 bases lay in between. CDR1 is MDHEN and CDR2 is SYDVKM in the germline V gene. DNA for the CDR3: TGTGCCAGCAGTTTAAGAGGTGACAATGAGCAGTTCTTC. It is translated as CASSLRGDNEQFF.

The CDR3 nucleotides are TGTGCCAGCAGTACCTCACTCGTAGGGGCCGATACGCAGTATTTT. Translation: CASSTSLVGADTQYF. This sequence joins TRBV6-6 and TRBJ2-3; D is perhaps TRBD1 (5 bases). Germline V gene sequence: CDR1 MNHNY, CDR2 SVGAGI (reference sequence). V was cut by 5 bases and J by 6 bases, with 18 bases left in between. This CDR3 has 15 amino acids.

This chain uses TRBV11-3 with TRBJ2-1; TRBD1 aligns across 11 bases. The V gene's germline CDR1 is SGHNT and CDR2 YENEEA. The CDR3 loop spans 15 amino acids. Unmatched junction bases numbered 7, after V lost 3 bases and J lost 9 bases. CDR3 loop: CASSFEGQGAVEQFF. The CDR3 DNA sequence: TGTGCCAGCAGCTTCGAAGGACAGGGGGCTGTTGAGCAGTTCTTC.

V and J are TRBV28 and TRBJ1-4, with D possibly being TRBD1 (6 bases). CDR1 MDHEN and CDR2 SYDVKM come from the germline V gene. The CDR3 totals 16 residues. V lost 2 bases and J lost 8, with 18 bases in between. The CDR3 loop is CASSLQPTGLREKLFF. The CDR3 DNA reads TGTGCCAGCAGTTTACAACCGACAGGACTTAGGGAAAAACTGTTTTTT.

Note on this clone: A much larger clone lies one base from this, so it may be a read error. CDR3 sequence reads: CASSPARTEAFF. The CDR3 nucleotides are TGTGCCAGCAGTCCCGCGCGGACTGAAGCTTTCTTT. The chain links TRBV28 to TRBJ1-1, with D unresolved. The CDR3 is made up of 12 amino acids. Germline CDR1 MDHEN, CDR2 SYDVKM. Trimming stripped 5 bases from V and 5 bases from J, with 9 bases between.

The chain has TRBV3-1 (or the pseudogene TRBV3-2) and TRBJ2-5; D uncertain. Germline-derived CDR1 and CDR2 are LGHDT and YNNKEL (reference sequence). The CDR3 loop spans 14 amino acids. V dropped 1 base and J dropped 0 bases, with 6 bases sitting between them. The CDR3 sequence: CASSQVSNQETQYF. In DNA form, the CDR3 reads TGTGCCAGCAGCCAAGTTTCCAACCAAGAGACCCAGTACTTC.

J is TRBJ1-1 and V is TRBV5-1, with 10 bases identical to TRBD1. Germline trimming cut 2 bases from V and 5 bases from J; bases unmatched to any gene: 12. The CDR3 contains 17 residues. The germline V gene encodes CDR1 SGHRS and CDR2 YFSETQ. The CDR3 here is CASSLRRGGQGVTEAFF. CDR3 coding DNA: TGCGCCAGCAGCTTAAGAAGGGGTGGACAGGGGGTAACTGAAGCTTTCTTT.

The J gene is TRBJ2-7, the V gene TRBV27; TRBD2 aligns across 11 bases. CDR1 is MNHEY and CDR2 is SMNVEV in the germline V gene (reference sequence). The CDR3 has 15 amino acids. V dropped 2 bases and J dropped 6; count of bases not matched to a gene: 6. The CDR3 reads CASSLILAGVFEQYF. For the CDR3, the DNA is TGTGCCAGCAGTTTAATACTAGCGGGAGTATTCGAGCAGTACTTC.

V and J are TRBV9 and TRBJ2-7, with D perhaps TRBD1 (6 bases). CDR1 is SGDLS, CDR2 YYNGEE, per germline. The germline V and J ends were trimmed by 0 bases and 2 bases, with 9 bases remaining between them. There are 14 residues in the CDR3. CDR3 residues: CASSVGGPPYEQYF. The CDR3 DNA reads TGTGCCAGCAGCGTAGGGGGGCCCCCCTACGAGCAGTACTTC.